One and the same sample provided the 20 T cell receptor beta chains below, sequenced in a study of blood T cell repertoires in COVID-19. The repertoire was sequenced with immunoSEQ multiplex PCR; TCRdb's copy has only in-frame clones and lacks some. The sample includes 150,000 to 200,000 clones, 86% of them seen just once. Sequencing was performed on peripheral blood. All receptors come from a man between 70 and 80 years old with active or convalescent COVID-19.

The genes are TRBV30 and TRBJ2-7; D is ambiguous. With 6 bases removed from V and 2 bases from J, the gap between germline ends came to 14 bases. Germline V lookup: CDR1 GTSNPN, CDR2 SVGIG (reference sequence). The CDR3 consists of 13 residues. This CDR3 reads CACLFRATYEQYF. The CDR3 nucleotides are TGTGCCTGCCTTTTCCGTGCTACCTACGAGCAGTACTTC. Combining the CDR3 with reference TRBV30 and TRBJ2-7 gives the whole variable domain SQTIHQWPATLVQPVGSPLSLECTVEGTSNPNLYWYRQAAGRGLQLLFYSVGIGQISSEVPQNLSASRPQDRQFILSSKKLLLSDSGFYLCACLFRATYEQYFGPGTRLTVT.

This chain connects TRBV4-2 to TRBJ2-3, with 12 bases identical to TRBD1. This CDR3 is built from 18 residues. V lost 0 bases, J lost 6 bases, and 10 bases stayed unmatched. Germline V gene lookup returns CDR1 LGHNA and CDR2 YNFKEQ. The CDR3 sequence is CASSQDLIRDRGQDTQYF. CDR3 nucleotides: TGTGCCAGCAGCCAAGATCTCATACGGGACAGGGGGCAGGATACGCAGTATTTT.

The rearrangement uses TRBV9 and TRBJ2-2; tentatively, D is TRBD1 (6 bases). Germline loops: CDR1 SGDLS, CDR2 YYNGEE. The CDR3 spans 15 residues. The V gene lost 0 bases and the J gene lost 4 bases, with 10 bases spanning the gap. CDR3 amino acids: CASSVEHRATGELFF. The CDR3 DNA is TGTGCCAGCAGCGTAGAGCACAGGGCCACCGGGGAGCTGTTTTTT.

The V call is TRBV27, the J call TRBJ1-1; D remains unclear. This CDR3 is 15 amino acids long. Per the germline V gene, CDR1 is MNHEY and CDR2 is SMNVEV (reference sequence). V lost 5 bases, J lost 0 bases, and 13 bases lay in between. The CDR3, as DNA: TGTGCCAGCAGTCCCCTACAGCGGATGAACACTGAAGCTTTCTTT. Encoded protein: CASSPLQRMNTEAFF.

The V and J genes are TRBV18 and TRBJ1-3, with D perhaps matching TRBD1 (5 bases). The length of the CDR3 is 16 residues. V dropped 3 bases and J dropped 4 bases, with 16 bases sitting between them. In germline, CDR1 is KGHSH, CDR2 LQKENI. CDR3: CASSPVSRVSGNTIYF. The CDR3 region has the DNA TGTGCCAGCTCACCCGTATCCAGGGTTTCCGGAAACACCATATATTTT. The variable domain in full, completed from reference TRBV18 and TRBJ1-3, reads NAGVMQNPRHLVRRRGQEARLRCSPMKGHSHVYWYRQLPEEGLKFMVYLQKENIIDESGMPKERFSAEFPKEGPSILRIQQVVRGDSAAYFCASSPVSRVSGNTIYFGEGSWLTVV.

This clone has at least ten counts. This chain uses TRBV7-9 with TRBJ1-1; perhaps TRBD1 as D (6 bases). Germline loops: CDR1 SEHNR, CDR2 FQNEAQ (reference sequence). This CDR3 is 15 amino acids long. V lost 1 base, J lost 5 bases, and 14 bases lay in between. For the CDR3, the DNA is TGTGCCAGCAGCTTAGTGGGAGGGGGAGAGACTGAAGCTTTCTTT. Its translation: CASSLVGGGETEAFF.

This clone was observed a few times. The V and J genes are TRBV30 and TRBJ2-7, with D tentatively TRBD1 (6 bases). The CDR3 is 13 residues long. Per germline, CDR1 GTSNPN and CDR2 SVGIG (reference sequence). Trimming removed 2 bases from V and 6 bases from J, with 14 bases in between. The CDR3, as DNA: TGTGCCTGGAGTACAGGGATGGCATTCGAGCAGTACTTC. Amino acids: CAWSTGMAFEQYF.

The chain carries TRBV10-2 and TRBJ2-5; 9 bases align to TRBD1. Germline CDR1 WSHSY, CDR2 SAAADI. Trimming at V came to 7 bases and at J to 4 bases, leaving 10 bases not matched to a gene. This CDR3 contains 15 residues. DNA of the CDR3: TGCGCCAGCAAAGGCACAGGGGGCGTGGGAGAGACCCAGTACTTC. Translated, it gives CASKGTGGVGETQYF.

The rearrangement uses TRBV28 and TRBJ1-2; the D gene is possibly TRBD1 (6 bases). The V gene's germline CDR1 is MDHEN and CDR2 SYDVKM. V lost 2 bases and J 2 bases, leaving 9 bases between the germline ends. The CDR3 extends over 14 amino acids. The CDR3 DNA is TGTGCCAGCAGTTTAGCAGGGGACAACTATGGCTACACCTTC. Its translation: CASSLAGDNYGYTF.

This clone appeared once. The chain joins TRBV7-9 to TRBJ2-1, with 8 bases aligning to TRBD2. The CDR3 loop spans 12 amino acids. From germline, CDR1 is SEHNR and CDR2 FQNEAQ (reference sequence). The V segment lost 1 base and the J segment 10 bases; nucleotides outside the gene matches: 0. CDR3 bases: TGTGCCAGCAGCTTAGTAGCGGGGGAGCAGTTCTTC. Translation gives CASSLVAGEQFF. Variable domain in full (rest from reference TRBV7-9 and TRBJ2-1): DTGVSQNPRHKITKRGQNVTFRCDPISEHNRLYWYRQTLGQGPEFLTYFQNEAQLEKSRLLSDRFSAERPKGSFSTLEIQRTEQGDSAMYLCASSLVAGEQFFGPGTRLTVL.

The rearrangement uses TRBV19 and TRBJ1-6, with D perhaps TRBD1 (6 bases). Trimming removed 4 bases at V and 6 bases at J, with 13 bases between. Germline V gene data show CDR1 as LNHDA and CDR2 as SQIVND (reference sequence). The CDR3 totals 15 residues. The CDR3 DNA reads TGTGCCAGTAGTACTCAACAGGGTATTAATTCACCCCTCCACTTT. Translated: CASSTQQGINSPLHF.

The chain is built from TRBV19 and TRBJ1-4; 7 bases map to TRBD1. The trim removed 3 bases at V and 5 bases at J, leaving 3 bases unmatched. The CDR3 totals 14 residues. Germline V lookup: CDR1 LNHDA, CDR2 SQIVND (reference sequence). The CDR3 nucleotides are TGTGCCAGTAGTATCAGGGGGATAAATGAAAAACTGTTTTTT. It translates to CASSIRGINEKLFF.

The chain uses TRBV5-1 and TRBJ1-1; no firm D call. CDR1 and CDR2 from the germline V gene are SGHRS and YFSETQ. The CDR3 spans 13 residues. Trimming stripped 1 base from V and 4 bases from J, with 8 bases between. The CDR3 nucleotides read TGCGCCAGCAGCTTGTTGCAGGCCACTGAAGCTTTCTTT. This codes for CASSLLQATEAFF.

V is TRBV5-6 and J is TRBJ2-1, with TRBD1 as a possible D gene (6 bases). The CDR3 length is 15 residues. V lost 1 base, J lost 0 bases, and 8 bases lay in between. The germline CDR1 and CDR2 sequences are SGHDT and YYEEEE. CDR3 sequence (DNA): TGTGCCAGCAGCTTGCAGGGGAGCTCCTACAATGAGCAGTTCTTC. Amino acid sequence: CASSLQGSSYNEQFF.

The chain couples TRBV7-9 to TRBJ1-4; a possible D gene is TRBD1 (5 bases). There are 13 residues in the CDR3. The V end was cut by 5 bases, the J end by 5 bases, with 9 bases between. Germline assignment: CDR1 SEHNR and CDR2 FQNEAQ (reference sequence). The CDR3 protein is CASSKGANEKLFF. The CDR3 DNA is TGTGCCAGCAGCAAAGGGGCGAATGAAAAACTGTTTTTT.

The chain joins TRBV18 to TRBJ1-1, with D possibly TRBD1 on 5 matching bases. The CDR3 totals 15 residues. Trimming pared 6 bases from V and 0 bases from J, leaving 14 bases between. From germline, CDR1 is KGHSH and CDR2 LQKENI. CDR3: CASSSRGRVNTEAFF. CDR3 bases: TGTGCCAGCTCTTCTAGGGGTAGGGTGAACACTGAAGCTTTCTTT.

V usage is TRBV6-5 and J usage is TRBJ2-5, with 7 bases fitting TRBD1. Germline CDR1 MNHEY, CDR2 SVGAGI. The CDR3 contains 13 residues. V lost 6 bases and J lost 2; bases outside the gene matches: 3. The CDR3 loop is CASSLGQQETQYF. The CDR3 DNA is TGTGCCAGCAGCTTGGGACAGCAAGAGACCCAGTACTTC.

J is TRBJ2-7 and V is TRBV5-1; TRBD1 matches at 8 bases. Germline trimming cut 6 bases from V and 4 bases from J; bases unmatched to any gene: 6. The CDR3 extends over 13 amino acids. Germline-derived CDR1 and CDR2 are SGHRS and YFSETQ. Here the CDR3 DNA reads TGCGCCAGCACCCCAGGGGGCAAGTACGAGCAGTACTTC. Translated: CASTPGGKYEQYF.

CDR3 nucleotide sequence: TGTGCCAGCAGTTACCCGACTAGCGGGAGAAGAGGTGAGCAGTTCTTC. This gives the protein CASSYPTSGRRGEQFF. The genes are TRBV6-5 and TRBJ2-1; 12 bases match TRBD2. The CDR3 has 16 residues. CDR1 MNHEY and CDR2 SVGAGI come from the germline V gene. With 2 bases clipped from V and 9 bases from J, the junction kept 8 bases outside the gene matches.

This clone has a single count. This chain links TRBV2 with TRBJ2-7; weak D call: TRBD2 (5 bases). Germline loops: CDR1 SNHLY, CDR2 FYNNEI. V lost 8 bases and J 5 bases, leaving 16 bases between the germline ends. The CDR3 sequence is 13 residues long. This chain's CDR3 is CASGRSRVDEQYF. The CDR3 DNA reads as TGTGCCAGCGGGCGGTCGAGGGTCGACGAGCAGTACTTC.